These T cell receptor beta chains were read from a single sample in a study of cytomegalovirus exposure and HLA in healthy donors. Clones were read by immunoSEQ multiplex PCR, and TCRdb kept only the in-frame ones, dropping some. The sample lists about 130,000 clones, roughly four fifths seen once, with less than 2% in the top ten. Sequencing was done on a sample of PBMCs. The source of these receptors is a woman aged 50 to 65 in good health and CMV-seronegative. CDR3s include the opening cysteine and the closing phenylalanine or tryptophan. D genes are given only for firm matches. The size of a clone is reported for some rows only, either as once, few or many, or as a class for expanded clones.

NA	TRBV6-5	TRBJ1-1	NA	TGTGCCAGCAAAAACGCGGGCAGGAACACTGGAGCTTTCTTT	CASKNAGRNTGAFF
TRBD1	TRBV15	TRBJ2-6	few	TGTGCCACCAGCAGAGAACAGGGGGTTGGGGCCAACGTCCTGACTTTC	CATSREQGVGANVLTF
NA	TRBV16	TRBJ2-3	NA	TGTGCCAGCAGCCTCCGCGGCCAGGGGTCCGCAGATACGCAGTATTTT	CASSLRGQGSADTQYF
NA	TRBV28	TRBJ1-2	NA	TGTGCCAGCAGTACGGGGACACTGTATGGCTACACCTTC	CASSTGTLYGYTF
NA	TRBV6-5	TRBJ1-1	NA	TGTGCCAGCAGTCGCTTTAGGGACATAACGACTGAAGCTTTCTTT	CASSRFRDITTEAFF
TRBD1	TRBV19	TRBJ1-1	once	TGTGCCAGTACCTACAGGGGGGTAACTGAAGCTTTCTTT	CASTYRGVTEAFF
NA	TRBV28	TRBJ2-6	NA	TGTGCCAGCATCAGGGGCGACTCTGGGGCCAACGTCCTGACTTTC	CASIRGDSGANVLTF
NA	TRBV5-1	TRBJ2-4	NA	TGCGCCAGCAGCTTGGGATCAGGGGGGGCCAAAAACATTCAGTACTTC	CASSLGSGGAKNIQYF
TRBD1	TRBV5-1	TRBJ1-1	once	TGCGCCAGCAGCAGACAGGGGGGAAACACTGAAGCTTTCTTT	CASSRQGGNTEAFF
TRBD1	TRBV19	TRBJ1-4	NA	TGTGCCAGTAGTGGGGACAGGGAAAAACTGTTTTTT	CASSGDREKLFF
NA	TRBV7-3	TRBJ2-1	few	TGTGCCAGCAGCTTATTGAGGGAGTTTGGTGAGCAGTTCTTC	CASSLLREFGEQFF
NA	TRBV6-1	TRBJ2-7	NA	TGTGCCAGCAGTGGACTAGAGGGCTACGAGCAGTACTTC	CASSGLEGYEQYF
NA	TRBV4-3	TRBJ2-3	NA	TGCGCCAGCAGCCAGACAGCCGGAGGCACAGATACGCAGTATTTT	CASSQTAGGTDTQYF
TRBD1	TRBV6-6	TRBJ1-1	NA	TGTGCCGTTACCGGGACAGGGGGCACTGAAGCTTTCTTT	CAVTGTGGTEAFF
NA	TRBV5-4	TRBJ1-1	few	TGTGCCAGCAGCTCCGCAGAGAACACTGAAGCTTTCTTT	CASSSAENTEAFF
TRBD1	TRBV7-2	TRBJ1-2	NA	TGTGCCAGCAGCTCCTCCGGGACAGGGAAACGGGGCTACACCTTC	CASSSSGTGKRGYTF
TRBD1	TRBV4-1	TRBJ2-7	NA	TGCGCCAGCAGCCAGTGGGACAGGGGCCACTACGAGCAGTACTTC	CASSQWDRGHYEQYF
TRBD1	TRBV11-3	TRBJ1-1	NA	TGTGCCAGCAGCTTAGTTCAGGGGGGCACTGAAGCTTTCTTT	CASSLVQGGTEAFF
TRBD1	TRBV2	TRBJ2-1	NA	TGTGCCAGCAGTGGTCAGGGGGCAAGGAATGAGCAGTTCTTC	CASSGQGARNEQFF
TRBD2	TRBV5-4	TRBJ2-2	NA	TGTGCCAGCAGCTTGGAGCTAGCGGGACTCACCGGGGAGCTGTTTTTT	CASSLELAGLTGELFF
NA	TRBV10-2	TRBJ2-2	NA	TGCGCCAGCAGTGAGGATTTACACGGGGAGCTGTTTTTT	CASSEDLHGELFF
TRBD2	TRBV4-2	TRBJ2-3	few	TGTGCCAGCAGCCAACGGACTAGCGGGACGCCCACAGATACGCAGTATTTT	CASSQRTSGTPTDTQYF
NA	TRBV6-5	TRBJ2-3	NA	TGTGCCAGCACAAGGACTCGCACAGATACGCAGTATTTT	CASTRTRTDTQYF
TRBD1	TRBV5-1	TRBJ2-6	few	TGCGCCAGCGGAGACAGGGCTGGGGCCAACGTCCTGACTTTC	CASGDRAGANVLTF
NA	TRBV7-2	TRBJ2-3	few	TGTGCCAGCAGCTTAAGGACTACCCGCACAGATACGCAGTATTTT	CASSLRTTRTDTQYF
TRBD1	TRBV7-2	TRBJ1-2	NA	TGTGCCAGCAGCCCCGGACAGGATCAAGCCTATGGCTACACCTTC	CASSPGQDQAYGYTF
NA	TRBV28	TRBJ2-1	NA	TGTGCCAGCAGTCCCGAGTGGTCTGAGCAGTTCTTC	CASSPEWSEQFF
TRBD1	TRBV19	TRBJ2-2	NA	TGTGCCAGTAATAAAGGGGACAGGGTCACCGGGGAGCTGTTTTTT	CASNKGDRVTGELFF
TRBD1	TRBV28	TRBJ1-2	NA	TGTGCCAGCTTCGTCAACAGGGGGCTCAACTATGGCTACACCTTC	CASFVNRGLNYGYTF
TRBD2	TRBV19	TRBJ2-2	once	TGTGCCAGTAGTAAACTAGCGGGAGGGCGAAAGGACGGGGAGCTGTTTTTT	CASSKLAGGRKDGELFF
NA	TRBV16	TRBJ2-2	NA	TGTGCCAGCAATCACAGAGCGAACACCGGGGAGCTGTTTTTT	CASNHRANTGELFF
TRBD1	TRBV25-1	TRBJ2-5	NA	TGTGCCAGCAGGGGGCCCGGACAGGGGTCCCTTGGGGGGACCCAGTACTTC	CASRGPGQGSLGGTQYF
NA	TRBV29-1	TRBJ1-1	NA	TGCAGCGTCGAGGGACAAGCGAACACTGAAGCTTTCTTT	CSVEGQANTEAFF
NA	TRBV23-1	TRBJ2-2	NA	TGCGCCAGCACCCAGGGGACCGCGAACACCGGGGAGCTGTTTTTT	CASTQGTANTGELFF
TRBD1	TRBV4-2	TRBJ1-5	once	TGTGCCAGCAGCCAAGTAATGGGACAGATAAATCAGCCCCAGCATTTT	CASSQVMGQINQPQHF
TRBD2	TRBV4-3	TRBJ2-3	few	TGCGCCAGCAGCCTTGGACTAGCGGGAGTGTCAGATACGCAGTATTTT	CASSLGLAGVSDTQYF
TRBD2	TRBV5-1	TRBJ2-1	NA	TGCGCCAGCAGCTTGAGACTAGCGGGAGTGAATGAGCAGTTCTTC	CASSLRLAGVNEQFF
NA	TRBV6-1	TRBJ1-1	NA	TGTGCCAGCACCCTGGGGCGAAACACTGAAGCTTTCTTT	CASTLGRNTEAFF
NA	TRBV9	TRBJ1-1	once	TGTGCCAGCAGCTCGGGCAGGGCGAACACTGAAGCTTTCTTT	CASSSGRANTEAFF
NA	TRBV4-3	TRBJ2-7	NA	TGCGCCAGCAGCCAAGGTGCTTCGGCCGGGGAGCAGTACTTC	CASSQGASAGEQYF
NA	TRBV19	TRBJ2-1	few	TGTGCCAGTAGTGATACGACTAGACTAGAGCAGTTCTTC	CASSDTTRLEQFF
TRBD1	TRBV2	TRBJ1-2	NA	TGTGCCAGCAGTGAAGCGAGGACAGGGGTTGGCTATGGCTACCCCTTC	CASSEARTGVGYGYPF
TRBD1	TRBV6-5	TRBJ1-5	NA	TGTGCCAGCAGGCCTCAGGGACAGGGGCATCAGCCCCAGCATTTT	CASRPQGQGHQPQHF